This TCR beta chain was sequenced in a study of cytomegalovirus exposure and HLA in healthy donors. Study-wide background: Both the 120 or so validation repertoires and the 500 to 700 first-cohort repertoires used the same platform, as reported by a later analysis.

This clone was observed a handful of times. Its matching antigen is unknown. The protocol was immunoSEQ multiplex PCR, while the TCRdb copy is restricted to in-frame clones and leaves out a portion. The sample comprises roughly 80,000 clones, approximately 91% of which are singletons, and about 2.2% rests with the top ten. Separate from the approximately 720-subject first cohort was the approximately 130-subject validation cohort, to which the donors belonged. The study, taken as a whole, reports: According to reports, the classifier identified cytomegalovirus status with high specificity and sensitivity. Confirmation was obtained in vitro that three CMV-associated chains are specific for CMV antigens.

Sequenced input: PBMCs. The clonotype originates from a man younger than 40 in good health and CMV-seronegative.

The CDR3: CASSYEQNQPQHF. The CDR3 DNA is TGTGCCAGCAGTTATGAACAGAATCAGCCCCAGCATTTT. This rearrangement joins TRBV6-5 to TRBJ1-5; D is undetermined. Trimming left V 3 bases short and J 4 bases short, with 7 bases between. The CDR3 length is 13 residues. Germline CDR1 is MNHEY and CDR2 is SVGAGI.